A selection of T cell receptor beta chains follows, all from one sample in a study of blood T cells in healthy people across ages. TCRdb passed the 5' RACE reads through MiXCR, listing each CDR3 protein once. The table lists about 810,000 distinct CDR3 sequences, roughly 34% of them singletons. The specimen sequenced was blood. The receptors stem from a man between 18 and 29 years old in good health. Both conserved end residues are part of each CDR3. Each record gives: J gene, V gene, D gene, clone size, CDR3 protein, CDR3 DNA. D genes are given only for firm matches. Part of the rows lack a size; the others show once, few, many or a class for expanded clones.

>TRBJ2-1|TRBV9|TRBD2|-
CASSLGTNPYNEQFF
TGTGCCAGCAGTCTGGGGACTAATCCCTACAATGAGCAGTTCTTC
>TRBJ2-7|TRBV3-1|-|-
CASSQEGVLASSSYEQYF
TGTGCCAGCAGCCAAGAGGGGGTTTTGGCTTCAAGCTCCTACGAGCAGTACTTC
>TRBJ2-3|TRBV7-2|TRBD2|-
CASSFSGGIDTQYF
TGTGCCAGCAGCTTCAGCGGGGGGATAGATACGCAGTATTTT
>TRBJ2-5|TRBV5-1|-|-
CASSLATGAPSQETQYF
TGCGCCAGCAGCTTGGCCACGGGGGCCCCGAGCCAAGAGACCCAGTACTTC
>TRBJ2-3|TRBV7-9|-|many
CASSSTSDTQYF
TGTGCCAGCAGCTCGACGTCAGATACGCAGTATTTT
>TRBJ2-5|TRBV20-1|-|-
CSAPIAAQETQYF
TGCAGTGCTCCCATCGCCGCTCAAGAGACCCAGTACTTC
>TRBJ2-7|TRBV29-1|-|-
CSVELMAGQYF
TGCAGCGTGGAGTTGATGGCGGGGCAGTACTTC
>TRBJ1-5|TRBV11-2|TRBD1|few
CASSLTGGMNQPQHF
TGTGCCAGCAGCCTCACAGGGGGCATGAATCAGCCCCAGCATTTT
>TRBJ1-2|TRBV7-2|TRBD1|few
CASSSQGTANYGYTF
TGTGCCAGCAGCTCCCAAGGGACAGCTAACTATGGCTACACCTTC
>TRBJ2-3|TRBV12-3/TRBV12-4|TRBD2|-
CASRFWGGLTDTQYF
TGTGCCAGCAGGTTCTGGGGGGGGTTGACAGATACGCAGTATTTT
>TRBJ1-2|TRBV6-2/TRBV6-3|-|-
CASSSSSPALSTANYGYTF
TGTGCCAGCAGTTCATCTTCTCCCGCCTTGTCAACCGCTAACTATGGCTACACCTTC
>TRBJ2-7|TRBV5-5|-|few
CASSLDLGQPYNEQYF
TGTGCCAGCAGCTTGGACCTAGGTCAGCCCTACAATGAGCAGTACTTC
>TRBJ2-2|TRBV10-3|-|few
CAISELPPSSGGELFF
TGTGCCATCAGTGAACTACCCCCGTCTTCAGGAGGGGAGCTGTTTTTT
>TRBJ2-2|TRBV29-1|-|-
CSVVVSGSGELFF
TGCAGCGTTGTGGTCTCAGGCTCCGGGGAGCTGTTTTTT
>TRBJ2-2|TRBV5-5|TRBD2|few
CASSLGGASGGRELFF
TGTGCCAGCAGCTTGGGAGGGGCTAGCGGGGGCCGGGAGCTGTTTTTT